What follows are 15 T cell receptor beta chains derived from one specimen sequenced in a study of T cell responses to AZD1222 COVID-19 vaccine (dated by TCRdb to the early 2020s). Library method: the immunoSEQ multiplex PCR assay. TCRdb took over this immuneACCESS table, retaining in-frame rearrangements with V and J assigned. Such tables are incomplete; in checked studies, under half of the missing clones stem from an unresolved V gene, and the remainder is unexplained. Counted in this sample were more than 95,000 clones; approximately 85% of them appeared once. Roughly 3.9% of the sample comes from the top ten. This specimen's time point label, per the study, means: baseline before first vaccination. The label giving this sample's treatment or condition can be read as: meningococcal conjugate vaccine given as trial control. The source material was peripheral blood, sampled on day 0 of MenACWY control vaccination. These receptors were collected from an adult in good health.

J is TRBJ2-7 and V is TRBV25-1, with D unclear. CDR1 and CDR2 from the germline V gene are MGHDK and SYGVNS. This CDR3 region has 13 residues. Trimming stripped 1 base from V and 7 bases from J, with 11 bases between. CDR3 sequence reads: CASSEWWGVEQYF. CDR3 nucleotide sequence: TGTGCCAGCAGTGAATGGTGGGGTGTTGAGCAGTACTTC.

This clone was counted only a few times. The chain has TRBV7-9 and TRBJ1-3; D gene ambiguous. The CDR3 runs to 15 residues. From germline, CDR1 is SEHNR and CDR2 FQNEAQ (reference sequence). The V end lost 1 base, the J end lost 0 bases, and 7 bases lay between the germline ends. The CDR3 region is CASSLVGASGNTIYF. The CDR3 coding sequence is TGTGCCAGCAGCTTAGTTGGCGCCTCTGGAAACACCATATATTTT.

The chain links TRBV7-2 to TRBJ1-2; 7 bases line up with TRBD1. Germline assignment: CDR1 SGHTA and CDR2 FQGNSA. The CDR3 contains 15 residues. V shed 2 bases and J 7 bases; nucleotides not matched to a gene: 10. For the CDR3, the DNA is TGTGCCAGCAGCTTATCCCCGGGACAGCTGTCTGGCTACACCTTC. Residues: CASSLSPGQLSGYTF. Combining the CDR3 with reference TRBV7-2 and TRBJ1-2 gives the whole variable domain GAGVSQSPSNKVTEKGKDVELRCDPISGHTALYWYRQSLGQGLEFLIYFQGNSAPDKSGLPSDRFSAERTGGSVSTLTIQRTQQEDSAVYLCASSLSPGQLSGYTFGSGTRLTVV.

This rearrangement joins TRBV19 to TRBJ1-5; D perhaps matches TRBD1 (5 bases). CDR3 length: 13 amino acids. Trimming took off 7 bases at V and 2 bases at J, with 9 bases between the two ends. Germline CDR1 LNHDA, CDR2 SQIVND (reference sequence). The CDR3 is CASNPQGNQPQHF. The CDR3 region has the DNA TGTGCCAGTAACCCACAGGGCAATCAGCCCCAGCATTTT.

This clone was seen more than once but under ten times. The chain couples TRBV18 to TRBJ1-1; D gene unclear. The V and J ends lost 6 bases and 5 bases respectively, with 16 bases between them. CDR3 length: 14 amino acids. Germline CDR1 is KGHSH and CDR2 is LQKENI. The CDR3 DNA sequence: TGTGCCAGCTCGCCCGGGTCGGGGAGGACTGAAGCTTTCTTT. Protein sequence: CASSPGSGRTEAFF.

The J gene is TRBJ1-4, the V gene TRBV15, with unresolved D. CDR1 is LNHNV, CDR2 YYDKDF, per germline (reference sequence). CDR3 size: 13 residues. V gave up 3 bases and J gave up 5 bases, with 7 bases separating them. The CDR3 bases are TGTGCCACCAGCAGGTCTGTAAATGAAAAACTGTTTTTT. It translates to CATSRSVNEKLFF.

The J gene is TRBJ2-1, the V gene TRBV18; TRBD1 is a possible D gene (5 bases). Germline CDR1 reads KGHSH; CDR2 reads LQKENI. Trimming removed 2 bases at V and 7 bases at J, with 18 bases between. This CDR3 is built from 16 residues. The CDR3 spells CASSPEKGLAGNEQFF. CDR3 DNA: TGTGCCAGCTCACCAGAGAAAGGTTTGGCAGGGAATGAGCAGTTCTTC.

The chain is built from TRBV27 and TRBJ2-2, with D uncertain. Germline V CDR1 and CDR2: MNHEY, SMNVEV (reference sequence). The CDR3 covers 16 residues. V dropped 3 bases and J dropped 1 base, with 12 bases sitting between them. The CDR3, as DNA: TGTGCCAGCAGTTTCGTTGTGGCGATGAACACCGGGGAGCTGTTTTTT. Its translation: CASSFVVAMNTGELFF.

The genes are TRBV5-4 and TRBJ1-5; D remains unclear. The germline V and J ends were trimmed by 0 bases and 0 bases, with 4 bases remaining between them. The CDR3 loop spans 14 amino acids. Germline lookup yields CDR1 SGHNT and CDR2 YYREEE (reference sequence). DNA of the CDR3: TGTGCCAGCAGCTTGGGCGGTAGCAATCAGCCCCAGCATTTT. This encodes CASSLGGSNQPQHF. The full variable domain, rest sourced from reference TRBV5-4 and TRBJ1-5, is ETGVTQSPTHLIKTRGQQVTLRCSSQSGHNTVSWYQQALGQGPQFIFQYYREEENGRGNFPPRFSGLQFPNYSSELNVNALELDDSALYLCASSLGGSNQPQHFGDGTRLSIL.

In this sample, this clone turned up once. V and J are TRBV18 and TRBJ1-1, with D unclear. Germline V gives CDR1 KGHSH, CDR2 LQKENI. There are 17 residues in the CDR3. Trimming shortened V by 1 base and J by 2 bases, and 17 bases separated the two germline ends. CDR3 DNA sequence: TGTGCCAGCTCACCACTGGCAATCGGTAGTCCTAACACTGAAGCTTTCTTT. Translating gives CASSPLAIGSPNTEAFF.

The chain uses TRBV10-1 and TRBJ2-7; 7 positions agree with TRBD1. J was trimmed by 2 bases and V by 8 bases; bases with no gene match: 15. The CDR3 spans 16 residues. Per the germline V gene, CDR1 is WNHNN and CDR2 is SYGVQD (reference sequence). CDR3 sequence (DNA): TGCGCCAGCGACAGGGATAAAACTCTAGTAGCCTACGAGCAGTACTTC. Protein: CASDRDKTLVAYEQYF.

This clone was counted once. V is TRBV5-4 and J is TRBJ2-3; 8 bases are a match to TRBD2. Germline V lookup: CDR1 SGHNT, CDR2 YYREEE (reference sequence). The CDR3 is 15 amino acids. The junction had 9 bases not matched to a gene; V was cut back by 4 bases and J by 5 bases. The CDR3 DNA follows: TGTGCCAGCAGCCCGCCGGGGGGGCAAGAAGATACGCAGTATTTT. Its translation is CASSPPGGQEDTQYF.

V and J are TRBV18 and TRBJ2-1; either TRBD1 or TRBD2 may supply D (5 bases each). The V end was cut by 1 base, the J end by 0 bases, with 7 bases between. Germline-derived CDR1 and CDR2 are KGHSH and LQKENI. The CDR3 sequence is 15 residues long. As DNA, the CDR3 is TGTGCCAGCTCACCACGGGGGAGCTCCTACAATGAGCAGTTCTTC. Translating it yields CASSPRGSSYNEQFF.

This clone occurred once. This chain connects TRBV2 to TRBJ1-6; D might be TRBD1 (5 bases). The germline gives CDR1 SNHLY, CDR2 FYNNEI. Trimming stripped 6 bases from V and 6 bases from J, with 12 bases between. This CDR3 contains 14 residues. Written as DNA, the CDR3 is TGTGCCAGCAGACCCGGGACTAGTAATTCACCCCTCCACTTT. Amino acid sequence: CASRPGTSNSPLHF.

The J gene is TRBJ1-2, the V gene TRBV30; D not resolved. The CDR3 spans 14 residues. V was shortened by 0 bases and J by 2 bases, with 10 bases between the two germline ends. Germline assignment: CDR1 GTSNPN and CDR2 SVGIG (reference sequence). The chain's CDR3 is CAWSVLGGNYGYTF. CDR3 bases: TGTGCCTGGAGTGTACTCGGCGGAAACTATGGCTACACCTTC.